This TCR beta chain appears in the sequencing data of a study of shared clonotypes between healthy human individuals. Naive CD4+ cells were CD45RA-selected; the remaining cells were memory. General study findings and limits: The sharing of 5% to 5.5% of naive CD4 clonotypes was seen across a handful of donors.

Note on this clone: Its cognate antigen is unknown.

The CDR3 is 16 residues long. CDR1 and CDR2 from the germline V gene are KGHSH and LQKENI. The junction had 8 bases not matched to a gene; V was cut back by 4 bases and J by 3 bases. Some clones are missing from TCRdb's copy, which holds only in-frame ones; the method was immunoSEQ multiplex PCR. The sample yields millions of clones, about 95% seen once. The TCR was taken from a man aged 18 to 30 in good health. J is TRBJ2-7 and V is TRBV18, with 11 bases lining up with TRBD1. The sequenced material came from naive CD4+ T cells sorted from blood. Subset: CD45RA+ positively selected. In DNA form, the CDR3 reads TGTGCCAGCTCACAAGGACAGGGGGCTGTCGGCTACGAGCAGTACTTC. Translating it yields CASSQGQGAVGYEQYF.